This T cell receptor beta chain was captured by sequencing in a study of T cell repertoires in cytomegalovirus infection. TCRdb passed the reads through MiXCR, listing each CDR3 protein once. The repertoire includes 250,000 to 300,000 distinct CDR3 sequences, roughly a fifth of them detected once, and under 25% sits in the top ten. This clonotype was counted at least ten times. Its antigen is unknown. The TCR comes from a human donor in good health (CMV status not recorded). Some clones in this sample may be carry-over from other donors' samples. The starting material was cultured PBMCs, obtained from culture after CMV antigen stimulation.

The CDR3, as DNA: TGTGCCAGCAGCTATGGACAGGGTTTAAATGGCTACACCTTC. Encoded protein: CASSYGQGLNGYTF. The J gene is TRBJ1-2, the V gene TRBV7-2; 8 bases align to TRBD1. CDR3 size: 14 residues. J gave up 6 bases and V 4 bases, and 7 bases lay outside the gene matches. Germline loops: CDR1 SGHTA, CDR2 FQGNSA.